The entry that follows covers one TCR beta chain sequence. The data originate from a study of graft-versus-host responses after intestinal transplantation. Sequenced by immunoSEQ multiplex PCR; TCRdb stores in-frame clones only, minus some. Here the sample spans roughly 56,000 clones, roughly 89% being singletons. The length of the CDR3 is 16 residues. Germline CDR1 is SGHVS and CDR2 is FQNEAQ. The germline V and J ends were trimmed by 5 bases and 0 bases, with 17 bases remaining between them. V and J are TRBV7-8 and TRBJ2-7; a possible D gene is TRBD1 (6 bases). This sequence originates from a human patient who received an intestinal transplant, so some T cells may come from the graft donor. Source: PBMCs, taken around 120 days after intestinal transplantation. The CDR3 sequence: CASSHTGQSPSYEQYF. CDR3 sequence (DNA): TGTGCCAGCAGCCATACAGGACAGAGCCCCTCCTACGAGCAGTACTTC.